This TCR beta chain was retrieved from a study of cytomegalovirus exposure and HLA in healthy donors. Germline-derived CDR1 and CDR2 are SGDLS and YYNGEE. Deletions cut 3 bases from V and 0 bases from J, with 13 bases between. The CDR3 sequence is 15 residues long. The PCR ran on 60 Vbeta and 13 Jbeta primers. Repertoires were generated with immunoSEQ multiplex PCR, while TCRdb's copy carries only in-frame clones and drops some. The sample contains around 120,000 clones, more than 60% of which appear only once. This chain uses TRBV9 with TRBJ2-7; D is unclear. This sequence was found in a woman aged 35 to 49 in good health and CMV-seropositive. Sequenced sample: PBMCs. CDR3 in amino acids: CASSGGSSVSYEQYF. CDR3 DNA sequence: TGTGCCAGCAGCGGCGGAAGCAGCGTCTCCTACGAGCAGTACTTC.